Listed here are 14 T cell receptor beta chains from one sample, sequenced in a study of control samples from healthy donors and cancer patients. Repertoires were generated with immunoSEQ multiplex PCR, while TCRdb's copy carries only in-frame clones and drops some. The sample has fewer than 200,000 clones; roughly 89% are singletons. The sequencing input was blood. The origin of the receptors is a woman aged 45-60 years in good health.

The chain employs TRBV5-1 and TRBJ2-7, with D possibly being TRBD1 (6 bases). The V gene's germline CDR1 is SGHRS and CDR2 YFSETQ. V lost 0 bases to trimming and J lost 5 bases, with 18 bases between them. CDR3 length: 16 residues. The CDR3 loop reads CASSLGVADRSHEQYF. CDR3 bases: TGCGCCAGCAGCTTGGGGGTCGCTGACAGGAGCCACGAGCAGTACTTC. Filled out from reference TRBV5-1 and TRBJ2-7, the complete variable domain reads KAGVTQTPRYLIKTRGQQVTLSCSPISGHRSVSWYQQTPGQGLQFLFEYFSETQRNKGNFPGRFSGRQFSNSRSEMNVSTLELGDSALYLCASSLGVADRSHEQYFGPGTRLTVT.

The V and J genes are TRBV7-3 and TRBJ2-3; TRBD2 matches at 7 bases. V was clipped by 2 bases and J by 6 bases; unmatched bases: 5. Germline-derived CDR1 and CDR2 are SGHTA and FQGTGA. This CDR3 spans 14 amino acids. CDR3 residues: CASSLRGRKDTQYF. DNA for the CDR3: TGTGCCAGCAGCTTACGCGGGAGAAAGGATACGCAGTATTTT.

The genes are TRBV7-8 and TRBJ1-5; D gene unclear. Trimming shortened V by 5 bases and J by 6 bases, and 20 bases separated the two germline ends. Germline CDR1 is SGHVS and CDR2 is FQNEAQ. The CDR3 length is 16 residues. The CDR3 bases are TGTGCCAGCAGCCCTAAGGCAGGAGGCGGAGGTCAGCCCCAGCATTTT. Protein sequence: CASSPKAGGGGQPQHF.

This chain links TRBV10-1 with TRBJ1-5, with 8 positions matching TRBD1. The CDR3 covers 17 residues. CDR1 is WNHNN, CDR2 SYGVQD, per germline (reference sequence). V dropped 2 bases and J dropped 0; count of bases not matched to a gene: 6. Written as DNA, the CDR3 is TGCGCCAGCAGTGAGGGACAGGGACCTTATAGCAATCAGCCCCAGCATTTT. This gives the protein CASSEGQGPYSNQPQHF.

The rearrangement links TRBV2 to TRBJ1-6, with D maybe TRBD1 (6 bases). V was pared by 6 bases and J by 10 bases, with 13 bases between. The CDR3 totals 13 residues. CDR1 SNHLY and CDR2 FYNNEI come from the germline V gene. The CDR3 region is CASRTGRGSPLHF. For the CDR3, the DNA is TGTGCCAGCAGGACAGGTCGTGGGTCACCCCTCCACTTT. The full variable domain, rest sourced from reference TRBV2 and TRBJ1-6, is EPEVTQTPSHQVTQMGQEVILRCVPISNHLYFYWYRQILGQKVEFLVSFYNNEISEKSEIFDDQFSVERPDGSNFTLKIRSTKLEDSAMYFCASRTGRGSPLHFGNGTRLTVT.

V and J are TRBV5-6 and TRBJ1-6; D remains ambiguous. Trimming cost V 2 bases and J 7 bases, with 16 bases left between them. The CDR3 is 16 amino acids. Per the germline V gene, CDR1 is SGHDT and CDR2 is YYEEEE. CDR3 nucleotides: TGTGCCAGCAGCTTTATAGAAGCACGGGTCAATTCACCCCTCCACTTT. Its translation: CASSFIEARVNSPLHF.

This chain joins TRBV7-9 and TRBJ2-3; D possibly uses TRBD1 or TRBD2 (6 bases each). This CDR3 is built from 16 residues. Per germline, CDR1 SEHNR and CDR2 FQNEAQ (reference sequence). Trimming pared 5 bases from V and 0 bases from J, leaving 15 bases between. DNA of the CDR3: TGTGCCAGCAGCCCGCTCGGGGGCTTCAGCACAGATACGCAGTATTTT. Protein sequence: CASSPLGGFSTDTQYF. The complete variable domain, with remaining parts taken from reference TRBV7-9 and TRBJ2-3, reads DTGVSQNPRHKITKRGQNVTFRCDPISEHNRLYWYRQTLGQGPEFLTYFQNEAQLEKSRLLSDRFSAERPKGSFSTLEIQRTEQGDSAMYLCASSPLGGFSTDTQYFGPGTRLTVL.

In nucleotides, the CDR3 is TGTGCCAGCAGCGAGGGATCGAGATGGGAGACCCAGTACTTC. Residues: CASSEGSRWETQYF. The chain carries TRBV9 and TRBJ2-5; D uncertain. Trimming took off 3 bases at V and 5 bases at J, with 14 bases between the two ends. CDR3 length: 14 amino acids. Germline values: CDR1 SGDLS, CDR2 YYNGEE.

This chain joins TRBV18 and TRBJ1-2, with TRBD1 matching over 8 bases. This CDR3 contains 13 residues. V lost 5 bases to trimming and J lost 5 bases; unmatched junction nucleotides: 4. Germline values: CDR1 KGHSH, CDR2 LQKENI. The CDR3 spells CASSSGQDYGYTF. As DNA, the CDR3 is TGTGCCAGCTCATCGGGACAGGATTATGGCTACACCTTC. The full variable domain, completed using reference TRBV18 and TRBJ1-2, is NAGVMQNPRHLVRRRGQEARLRCSPMKGHSHVYWYRQLPEEGLKFMVYLQKENIIDESGMPKERFSAEFPKEGPSILRIQQVVRGDSAAYFCASSSGQDYGYTFGSGTRLTVV.

The chain has TRBV19 and TRBJ1-6; possibly TRBD1 for D (5 bases). V lost 5 bases and J lost 10, with 12 bases in between. This CDR3 contains 13 residues. In germline, CDR1 is LNHDA, CDR2 SQIVND (reference sequence). The CDR3 protein is CASSGQGESPLHF. As DNA, the CDR3 is TGTGCCAGTAGTGGTCAGGGAGAATCACCCCTCCACTTT.

V is TRBV19 and J is TRBJ1-6; D remains ambiguous. The CDR3 contains 14 residues. The V end lost 6 bases, the J end lost 7 bases, and 13 bases lay between the germline ends. Germline-derived CDR1 and CDR2 are LNHDA and SQIVND (reference sequence). CDR3: CASRREIVNSPLHF. In nucleotides, the CDR3 is TGTGCCAGTAGGAGGGAGATAGTGAATTCACCCCTCCACTTT.

The chain uses TRBV15 and TRBJ2-2, with 8 bases that match TRBD1. The CDR3 spans 16 residues. Germline V gene data show CDR1 as LNHNV and CDR2 as YYDKDF (reference sequence). V dropped 6 bases and J dropped 6; count of bases not matched to a gene: 12. CDR3 DNA: TGTGCCACCAGTCCGACAGGGGAAGGGGTTGCCGGGGAGCTGTTTTTT. It encodes CATSPTGEGVAGELFF.

V usage is TRBV30 and J usage is TRBJ1-6; D not resolved. The germline V gene has CDR1 GTSNPN and CDR2 SVGIG (reference sequence). The CDR3 has 15 residues. Trimming stripped 0 bases from V and 7 bases from J, with 13 bases between. The CDR3 nucleotides read TGTGCCTGGAGTGTACTGAACAGCCGCAATTCACCCCTCCACTTT. Translated, it gives CAWSVLNSRNSPLHF.

The rearrangement uses TRBV14 and TRBJ2-7, with 7 positions matching TRBD2. The CDR3 is 14 residues long. CDR1 is SGHDN and CDR2 is FVKESK in the germline V gene. V gave up 3 bases and J gave up 1 base; unmatched junction bases: 3. As DNA, the CDR3 is TGTGCCAGCAGCCAGTGGGGGGGATCCTACGAGCAGTACTTC. Protein product: CASSQWGGSYEQYF.